A selection of T cell receptor beta chains follows, all from one sample in a study of CXCR3-negative and CXCR3-positive naive CD8 T cells. From the 5' RACE reads, TCRdb lists one entry per CDR3 protein and no DNA. The listing records tens of thousands of distinct CDR3 sequences. Sequenced sample: naive CXCR3+ CD8+ T cells from blood. Every receptor here comes from a human donor in good health. Some clones in this sample may be carry-over from other donors' samples. Each CDR3 is given with its conserved first and last residue. Fields, in order: clone size, V gene, J gene, CDR3 protein. Not all rows give a size; the values are once, few, many and, for expanded clones, a class.

abundance: .
v_gene: TRBV28
j_gene: TRBJ2-3
CDR3aa: CASRGEREVADTQYF

abundance: .
v_gene: TRBV9
j_gene: TRBJ2-3
CDR3aa: CASSEAGNTDTQYF

abundance: .
v_gene: TRBV7-3
j_gene: TRBJ2-1
CDR3aa: CASSLIGAGDEQFF

abundance: .
v_gene: TRBV29-1
j_gene: TRBJ2-5
CDR3aa: CSVVPQPDQGVETQYF

abundance: .
v_gene: TRBV2
j_gene: TRBJ1-2
CDR3aa: CASSESGQNYGYTF

abundance: .
v_gene: TRBV7-8
j_gene: TRBJ2-3
CDR3aa: CASSLAGTGGTDTQYF

abundance: medium-sized
v_gene: TRBV14
j_gene: TRBJ2-1
CDR3aa: CASSQGAGSYNEQFF

abundance: .
v_gene: TRBV2
j_gene: TRBJ2-7
CDR3aa: CASEGVTYEQYF

abundance: .
v_gene: TRBV29-1
j_gene: TRBJ2-1
CDR3aa: CSVDAGSLEQFF

abundance: .
v_gene: TRBV7-9
j_gene: TRBJ2-4
CDR3aa: CASSFMVGIQYF

abundance: .
v_gene: TRBV4-1
j_gene: TRBJ2-7
CDR3aa: CASSTGQGHEQYF

abundance: .
v_gene: TRBV25-1
j_gene: TRBJ2-2
CDR3aa: CARSETNTGELFF

abundance: .
v_gene: TRBV27
j_gene: TRBJ2-2
CDR3aa: CASSLSGYGELFF

abundance: .
v_gene: TRBV11-2
j_gene: TRBJ2-5
CDR3aa: CASSFGPLLGETQYF

abundance: .
v_gene: TRBV5-5
j_gene: TRBJ2-5
CDR3aa: CASSPVGSLPETQYF

abundance: .
v_gene: TRBV29-1
j_gene: TRBJ1-2
CDR3aa: CSVEGYLGREGYTF

abundance: .
v_gene: TRBV7-2
j_gene: TRBJ2-3
CDR3aa: CASSLVPSRDTQYF

abundance: .
v_gene: TRBV29-1
j_gene: TRBJ2-2
CDR3aa: CSAGGWQATGELFF

abundance: .
v_gene: TRBV20-1
j_gene: TRBJ2-5
CDR3aa: CSTTFPGGAETQYF

abundance: .
v_gene: TRBV6-1
j_gene: TRBJ1-6
CDR3aa: CASSEEQGNNSPLHF

abundance: .
v_gene: TRBV20-1
j_gene: TRBJ2-1
CDR3aa: CSARDPLAGAINEQFF

abundance: .
v_gene: TRBV28
j_gene: TRBJ2-7
CDR3aa: CASKQTNYEQYF

abundance: .
v_gene: TRBV7-9
j_gene: TRBJ2-5
CDR3aa: CASSSTGGMETQYF

abundance: .
v_gene: TRBV20-1
j_gene: TRBJ2-7
CDR3aa: CSALAGTPEYEQYF

abundance: .
v_gene: TRBV28
j_gene: TRBJ1-4
CDR3aa: CASSIEGYNEKLFF

abundance: .
v_gene: TRBV12-3/TRBV12-4
j_gene: TRBJ1-1
CDR3aa: CASSLIGTGMNTEAFF

abundance: .
v_gene: TRBV19
j_gene: TRBJ2-3
CDR3aa: CASSPLTRYLSTDTQYF

abundance: medium-sized
v_gene: TRBV4-1
j_gene: TRBJ2-4
CDR3aa: CASSQERGDQNIQYF

abundance: .
v_gene: TRBV29-1
j_gene: TRBJ2-3
CDR3aa: CSASQGEPDTQYF

abundance: .
v_gene: TRBV28
j_gene: TRBJ2-1
CDR3aa: CASSVTWEPFF

abundance: .
v_gene: TRBV5-5
j_gene: TRBJ2-7
CDR3aa: CASSLVQTYEQYF

abundance: .
v_gene: TRBV3-1
j_gene: TRBJ2-1
CDR3aa: CASSQVERRAYNEQFF

abundance: .
v_gene: TRBV4-3
j_gene: TRBJ2-7
CDR3aa: CASSQDRGDTYYEQYF

abundance: .
v_gene: TRBV5-4
j_gene: TRBJ2-3
CDR3aa: CASSLEASGATQYF

abundance: .
v_gene: TRBV3-1
j_gene: TRBJ2-7
CDR3aa: CASSQGQGAHEQYF

abundance: .
v_gene: TRBV14
j_gene: TRBJ2-3
CDR3aa: CASSHGTADTQYF

abundance: .
v_gene: TRBV29-1
j_gene: TRBJ1-4
CDR3aa: CSVGFGDEKLFF

abundance: .
v_gene: TRBV20-1
j_gene: TRBJ2-1
CDR3aa: CSARVILAGGEQFF

abundance: .
v_gene: TRBV7-6
j_gene: TRBJ2-7
CDR3aa: CASSPGLVGRNYVQYF

abundance: .
v_gene: TRBV12-3/TRBV12-4
j_gene: TRBJ2-7
CDR3aa: CASRQDSPKGSYEQYF

abundance: .
v_gene: TRBV10-2
j_gene: TRBJ1-1
CDR3aa: CASSPQAANTEAFF

abundance: .
v_gene: TRBV28
j_gene: TRBJ2-1
CDR3aa: CASSLSDRVSLVNEQFF